Below are 11 T cell receptor beta chains sequenced from a single sample in a study of blood T cell repertoires in COVID-19. Assay: immunoSEQ multiplex PCR; the TCRdb copy retains only in-frame clones and omits some. Here the sample spans 200,000 to 250,000 clones, 70% to 90% being singletons. Source material: peripheral blood. Source of these receptors: a man aged 18 to 35 with active or convalescent COVID-19.

The rearrangement joins TRBV7-9 to TRBJ2-7, with D tentatively TRBD1 (6 bases). V lost 5 bases and J 2 bases, leaving 10 bases between the germline ends. Germline CDR1 and CDR2: SEHNR and FQNEAQ (reference sequence). The CDR3 consists of 13 residues. The CDR3 DNA sequence: TGTGCCAGCAGCAAGGGGGACGCCTACGAGCAGTACTTC. This encodes CASSKGDAYEQYF.

The V call is TRBV24-1, the J call TRBJ1-2; 7 positions match TRBD1. This CDR3 has 15 residues. Trimming cost V 4 bases and J 4 bases; bases outside gene matches: 8. Germline V CDR1 and CDR2: KGHDR, SFDVKD. The CDR3 region is CATSDAGGPLYGYTF. The CDR3 DNA is TGTGCCACCAGTGACGCAGGGGGTCCGCTCTATGGCTACACCTTC.

The chain employs TRBV19 and TRBJ2-2; maybe TRBD2 (5 bases). Trimming stripped 5 bases from V and 1 base from J, with 14 bases between. CDR3 size: 16 residues. Germline values: CDR1 LNHDA, CDR2 SQIVND (reference sequence). The CDR3 sequence is CASSQLRSGNTGELFF. The CDR3 DNA reads as TGTGCCAGTAGTCAACTTCGGAGCGGGAACACCGGGGAGCTGTTTTTT.

This sequence joins TRBV19 and TRBJ1-1, with D hard to call. This CDR3 has 13 amino acids. V was cut by 1 base and J by 4 bases, with 7 bases left in between. CDR1 is LNHDA and CDR2 is SQIVND in the germline V gene (reference sequence). The CDR3, as DNA: TGTGCCAGTAGTATAGTTGAGGGCACTGAAGCTTTCTTT. It translates to CASSIVEGTEAFF.

V and J are TRBV6-1 and TRBJ1-5; D remains ambiguous. This CDR3 has 13 residues. In germline, CDR1 is MNHNS, CDR2 SASEGT. V dropped 2 bases and J dropped 6 bases, with 8 bases sitting between them. CDR3 sequence (DNA): TGTGCCAGCAGTGAAAGCGGGCGTCAGCCCCAGCATTTT. It yields the protein CASSESGRQPQHF.

The chain carries TRBV27 and TRBJ1-5, with 7 bases identical to TRBD1. The trim removed 5 bases at V and 5 bases at J, leaving 6 bases unmatched. CDR1 and CDR2 (germline): MNHEY, SMNVEV (reference sequence). The CDR3 runs to 14 residues. For the CDR3, the DNA is TGTGCCAGCAGTCGGAGACAGGGCGATCAGCCCCAGCATTTT. It is translated as CASSRRQGDQPQHF.

This rearrangement joins TRBV10-1 to TRBJ2-1; a weak D match, TRBD2 (5 bases). The germline V gene has CDR1 WNHNN and CDR2 SYGVQD (reference sequence). This CDR3 has 13 amino acids. V lost 8 bases to trimming and J lost 9 bases, with 17 bases between them. CDR3 loop: CASAREPAVEQFF. The CDR3 DNA sequence: TGCGCCAGCGCGAGGGAGCCAGCGGTTGAGCAGTTCTTC.

The chain joins TRBV27 to TRBJ1-1; D not certain. Trimming left V 4 bases short and J 1 base short, with 10 bases between. The germline gives CDR1 MNHEY, CDR2 SMNVEV (reference sequence). There are 14 residues in the CDR3. The CDR3 coding sequence is TGTGCCAGCAGTTCTGGGTGGGCGAACACTGAAGCTTTCTTT. Translated: CASSSGWANTEAFF.

The J gene is TRBJ2-1, the V gene TRBV2, with TRBD2 matching 9 bases. V lost 4 bases and J lost 6; bases outside the gene matches: 13. The CDR3 loop spans 17 amino acids. Germline V CDR1 and CDR2: SNHLY, FYNNEI. The CDR3 region is CASSAFSGGRASNEQFF. The CDR3 region has the DNA TGTGCCAGCAGTGCTTTCTCTGGCGGGAGGGCCTCCAATGAGCAGTTCTTC.

The gene calls are TRBV11-2 and TRBJ1-2, with D hard to call. The germline gives CDR1 SGHAT, CDR2 FQNNGV. This CDR3 region has 15 residues. V lost 4 bases, J lost 6 bases, and 18 bases lay in between. The CDR3 region is CASSSWAYPSNGYTF. The CDR3 nucleotides read TGTGCCAGCAGCTCCTGGGCCTATCCTTCCAATGGCTACACCTTC.

CDR3 nucleotide sequence: TGCGCCAGCAGCTTGAGATTGAGAACGGACAGGGCGGCCTACGAGCAGTACTTC. Translated, it gives CASSLRLRTDRAAYEQYF. The chain joins TRBV5-1 to TRBJ2-7; 8 positions match TRBD1. CDR1 is SGHRS and CDR2 is YFSETQ in the germline V gene. Trimming cost V 1 base and J 2 bases; bases outside gene matches: 14. The length of the CDR3 is 18 residues.